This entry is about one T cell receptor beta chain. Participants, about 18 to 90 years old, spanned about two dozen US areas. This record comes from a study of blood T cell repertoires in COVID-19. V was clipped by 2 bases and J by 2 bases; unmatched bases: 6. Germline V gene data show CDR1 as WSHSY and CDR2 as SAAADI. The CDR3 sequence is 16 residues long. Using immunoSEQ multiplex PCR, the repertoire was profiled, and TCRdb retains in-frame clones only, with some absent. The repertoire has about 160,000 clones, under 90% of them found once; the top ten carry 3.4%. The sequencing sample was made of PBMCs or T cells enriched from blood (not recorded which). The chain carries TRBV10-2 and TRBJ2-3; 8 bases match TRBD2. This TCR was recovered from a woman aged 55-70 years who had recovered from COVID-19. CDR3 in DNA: TGCGCCAGCAGTGAGAGGGGCGGGGGGCCCACAGATACGCAGTATTTT. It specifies CASSERGGGPTDTQYF.